This T cell receptor beta chain was recorded in a study of T cells in Graves' hyperthyroidism and ophthalmopathy. Whole-study results and caveats: Ophthalmopathy stood apart from stable hyperthyroidism in a 13 V-J model. Among thyroid clonotypes expanded above 0.001, most also appeared in blood.

RNA transcripts gave rise to amplified TCR beta CDR3 regions. A first-round RT-PCR of the TCR CDR3 used the HTBI primer set. MiXCR, applied by TCRdb to the multiplex PCR reads, yields one record per CDR3 protein. The sample carries hundreds of thousands of distinct CDR3 sequences, around 15% recorded once. Concerning this clonotype: Its antigen is undetermined.

Diagnoses rested on clinical symptoms, serum thyroxine and TRAb, thyroid ultrasound and orbital computed tomography. This CDR3 comprises 15 residues. Per the germline V gene, CDR1 is SQVTM and CDR2 is ANQGSEA. After removal of 5 bases from V and 3 bases from J, the junction contained 7 bases not matched to a gene. The clonotype was recovered from a woman under 40 with Graves' hyperthyroidism. The chain employs TRBV29-1 and TRBJ2-6; 7 bases align to TRBD1. Sample: blood. CDR3 in amino acids: CSVQGVRYGANVLTF. DNA of the CDR3: TGCAGCGTTCAGGGGGTTAGATATGGGGCCAACGTCCTGACTTTC.